This T cell receptor (beta chain) appears in the sequencing data of a study of cytomegalovirus exposure and HLA in healthy donors. Study findings and constraints: Cytomegalovirus association was listed for approximately 150 TCR beta chains.

As for this clone: Its antigen is not identified.

Germline CDR1 reads ENHRY; CDR2 reads SYGVKD. CDR3 length: 13 amino acids. Trimming took 1 base from V and 4 from J, leaving 6 bases between them. With 60 Vbeta and 13 Jbeta primers, the PCR was carried out. Assay used: immunoSEQ multiplex PCR; TCRdb lists only in-frame clones, some missing. The sample lists some 200,000 clones, more than 75% occurring once. What was sequenced was PBMCs. The TCR originated in a woman in her fifties or sixties in good health and CMV-seropositive. The rearrangement joins TRBV10-3 to TRBJ2-3; D is undetermined. The CDR3 loop reads CAISELISDTQYF. The CDR3 nucleotides are TGTGCCATCAGTGAGTTAATATCAGATACGCAGTATTTT.